This T cell receptor (beta chain) appears in the sequencing data of a study of blood T cell repertoires in COVID-19 (dated by TCRdb to 2020 to 2022). About the study as a whole: The collaborator samples originated in the United States, Italy and Spain and spanned the acute and convalescent phases of COVID-19. The samples were drawn from two sources: the first 160 participants of the ongoing ImmuneRACE study, and 1,000 to 1,500 subjects contributed by 6 global collaborators. Where available, HLA class I and class II types were taken from metadata supplied by the sample provider and were not determined by assay-based typing. A de-identified subject ID, COVID-19 status, age in years and sex were almost always included in the sample metadata. The repertoires were made available in a free public database intended to serve as a resource for research on the immune response to SARS-CoV-2. The prospective study material was composed of cDNA or gDNA derived from T cells, B-cell-depleted T cells, or PBMCs. Deeply sampled blood TCRbeta repertoires from subjects exposed to, actively infected with, or recovered from COVID-19 were included in the dataset. The paper's findings and limits, for the study overall: How much clinical and demographic metadata was included differed by source and by participant, and the metadata was provided uncurated.

Enrolling through a virtual design, the prospective study's participants ranged in age from roughly 18 to 89 years and lived across around 25 United States geographic areas. Cohort assignment in the prospective study relied on participant-reported clinical history from a screening survey and a study questionnaire. ImmuneRACE Cohort 3 recovered participants were defined by two consecutive negative NP/OP PCR tests, healthcare professional clearance, or symptom resolution. In the prospective study, mobile phlebotomists collected whole blood, serum and a nasopharyngeal or oropharyngeal swab from each participant. Prospective study participants could optionally give additional blood draws and questionnaires over an approximately two-month period. Before DNA extraction, blood samples from the prospective study were shipped at room temperature or frozen. TCRbeta CDR3 regions were amplified from genomic DNA by means of the immunoSEQ Assay, a bias-controlled multiplex PCR. As for the original processing: The number of nucleated cells in each sample was estimated from the amplification of reference gene primers within the assay. To quantify the absolute abundance of each unique TCRbeta CDR3 rearrangement, sequence reads were collapsed and filtered. For each sample, productive Simpson clonality was calculated as the square root of Simpson's diversity index across productive rearrangements. TCRdb's version of the immuneACCESS table is confined to in-frame rearrangements and falls short of the full clone set. An unresolved V gene accounts for under half of the shortfall where checked; the remainder is of unknown origin. From that table come the V and J calls and clone size; the DNA was used to work out D and trimming. Across this sample there are approximately 240,000 clones, with around 90% seen only once. The ten most abundant clones make up 1.9% of the sample.

With regard to this clone: Its antigen remains undetermined. No clone much larger than this one lies a single base away; base qualities are absent.

The CDR3 measures 14 amino acids from cysteine to phenylalanine. Only the CDR3 part of the read is kept: 42 bases, read in frame from the first base. Compared with germline, V lacks 5 bases and J lacks 5 bases; bases without a gene match: 6. The germline V gene (reference sequence) yields SGHAT for CDR1 and FQDESV for CDR2. This receptor chain uses TRBV11-1 and TRBJ1-1; 9 central bases correspond to TRBD1. This clonotype was sampled from a woman aged 18-35 years who had recovered from COVID-19. Sequencing was performed on PBMCs or T cells enriched from blood (not recorded which). The sequenced DNA is TGTGCCAGCAGCCCAAAGACAGGGGGGACTGAAGCTTTCTTT. Its translation is CASSPKTGGTEAFF. This CDR3, with the reference TRBV11-1 and TRBJ1-1 proteins standing in past its ends, gives the full variable domain EAEVAQSPRYKITEKSQAVAFWCDPISGHATLYWYRQILGQGPELLVQFQDESVVDDSQLPKDRFSAERLKGVDSTLKIQPAELGDSAMYLCASSPKTGGTEAFFGQGTRLTVV.